This entry lists 26 T cell receptor beta chains sequenced from one sample in a study of T cell repertoires in aging, cancer and after chemotherapy. The template was genomic DNA from peripheral blood, not RNA. Rearranged V-D-J TRB sequences were amplified with a mixed TRB-A/B primer pool. TCRdb re-analysed the multiplex PCR reads in MiXCR, keeping a single row per CDR3 protein. This repertoire shows thousands of distinct CDR3 sequences, roughly 60% found once; its top ten account for roughly 73%. The source material was blood. These receptors originate from a human donor with a blood cancer.

V and J are TRBV6-4 and TRBJ2-1; D not resolved. Per germline, CDR1 MRHNA and CDR2 SNTAGT. The CDR3 spans 11 residues. The V end lost 6 bases, the J end lost 7 bases, and 7 bases lay between the germline ends. This CDR3 is CASSLVNEQFF. The CDR3 coding sequence is TGTGCCAGCAGCTTAGTTAATGAGCAGTTCTTC.

This chain joins TRBV6-2 or TRBV6-3 and TRBJ2-3; the D gene is possibly TRBD1 (5 bases). The CDR3 loop spans 16 amino acids. The germline CDR1 and CDR2 sequences are MNHEY and SVGEGT. V lost 6 bases, J lost 3 bases, and 19 bases lay in between. CDR3 protein: CASSPPGFLATDTQYF. The CDR3 DNA reads as TGTGCCAGCAGCCCCCCAGGGTTTTTAGCAACAGATACGCAGTATTTT.

This chain links TRBV30 with TRBJ1-2, with D maybe TRBD1 (6 bases). CDR3 length: 14 amino acids. In germline, CDR1 is GTSNPN, CDR2 SVGIG (reference sequence). Trimming pared 1 base from V and 7 bases from J, leaving 16 bases between. As DNA, the CDR3 is TGTGCCTGGAGTGAGGGGGGGAGCGGGGGTGGCTACACCTTC. It encodes CAWSEGGSGGGYTF.

The V and J genes are TRBV5-6 and TRBJ1-5; 8 bases match TRBD1. CDR1 is SGHDT and CDR2 is YYEEEE in the germline V gene. The V and J ends lost 3 bases and 6 bases, in that order; junction bases with no gene match: 8. The CDR3 totals 15 residues. This CDR3 is CASSSMDRVGQPQHF. CDR3 DNA: TGTGCCAGCAGCTCCATGGACAGGGTCGGTCAGCCCCAGCATTTT.

V usage is TRBV12-3 or TRBV12-4 and J usage is TRBJ2-7, with D maybe TRBD2 (5 bases). V lost 2 bases and J 2 bases, leaving 13 bases between the germline ends. The CDR3 has 15 residues. The CDR3 spells CASSLSIAKPYEQYF. For the CDR3, the DNA is TGTGCCAGCAGTTTATCCATAGCGAAGCCCTACGAGCAGTACTTC.

V is TRBV30 and J is TRBJ1-4, with TRBD1 matching 7 bases. This CDR3 has 19 residues. Germline V gene lookup returns CDR1 GTSNPN and CDR2 SVGIG (reference sequence). Trimming took 2 bases from V and 4 from J; bases not matched to a gene: 19. This CDR3 is CAWSPAGPGTVRGNEKLFF. As DNA, the CDR3 is TGTGCCTGGAGTCCAGCAGGTCCCGGGACAGTCAGGGGTAATGAAAAACTGTTTTTT.

The genes are TRBV19 and TRBJ1-2; D is ambiguous. Germline V gene data show CDR1 as LNHDA and CDR2 as SQIVND (reference sequence). The CDR3 consists of 13 residues. With 0 bases removed from V and 7 bases from J, the gap between germline ends came to 9 bases. The CDR3 coding sequence is TGTGCCAGTAGTATAGATCGCGGGGTTGGCTACACCTTC. As protein: CASSIDRGVGYTF.

The chain carries TRBV20-1 and TRBJ2-7, with TRBD2 matching over 12 bases. V shed 1 base and J 1 base; nucleotides not matched to a gene: 5. The CDR3 loop spans 16 amino acids. Germline V CDR1 and CDR2: DFQATT, SNEGSKA (reference sequence). CDR3 nucleotides: TGCAGTGCTAGAGGCGGGACTAGCGGGCTATCCTACGAGCAGTACTTC. It codes for CSARGGTSGLSYEQYF.

This chain connects TRBV6-2 or TRBV6-3 to TRBJ2-7, with 9 bases identical to TRBD1. Germline CDR1 reads MNHEY; CDR2 reads SVGEGT. V trimming: 5 bases; J trimming: 2 bases; junction bases outside the gene matches: 7. The CDR3 length is 15 residues. The CDR3 sequence is CASSEGTGPPYEQYF. Here the CDR3 DNA reads TGTGCCAGCAGTGAAGGGACAGGGCCTCCCTACGAGCAGTACTTC.

The chain carries TRBV11-1 and TRBJ2-7, with TRBD2 matching 7 bases. The CDR3 is 15 amino acids. With 2 bases clipped from V and 1 base from J, the junction kept 5 bases outside the gene matches. Germline CDR1 is SGHAT and CDR2 is FQDESV (reference sequence). CDR3 nucleotides: TGTGCCAGCAGCTTATCGGGGGGAACATCCTACGAGCAGTACTTC. Its translation: CASSLSGGTSYEQYF.

This clonotype was counted only a few times. The chain joins TRBV6-5 to TRBJ2-1, with a possible D match to TRBD1 (7 bases). CDR1 is MNHEY, CDR2 SVGAGI, per germline. V was shortened by 0 bases and J by 6 bases, with 15 bases between the two germline ends. The CDR3 spans 16 residues. CDR3 in DNA: TGTGCCAGCAGTTACTCGTCCCAGGGGGGCCCCAATGAGCAGTTCTTC. It encodes CASSYSSQGGPNEQFF.

In its sample, this clonotype was seen a few times. V and J are TRBV6-5 and TRBJ2-7, with unresolved D. The CDR3 is 12 amino acids. The V and J ends lost 2 bases and 6 bases respectively, with 8 bases between them. Germline V lookup: CDR1 MNHEY, CDR2 SVGAGI. The CDR3 spells CASSYGLAEQYF. The DNA for the CDR3 is TGTGCCAGCAGTTACGGTTTAGCCGAGCAGTACTTC.

This clonotype appeared a few times. The CDR3 bases are TGTGCCAGCAGTGAATGGTTGGCGGCCAGCTCTGGGGCCAACGTCCTGACTTTC. Amino acids: CASSEWLAASSGANVLTF. The V call is TRBV6-5, the J call TRBJ2-6; D remains ambiguous. Trimming stripped 5 bases from V and 0 bases from J, with 17 bases between. Looked up from germline, CDR1 is MNHEY and CDR2 is SVGAGI. This CDR3 is built from 18 residues.

This clonotype was seen more than once but under ten times. This chain connects TRBV6-5 to TRBJ1-2, with D maybe TRBD1 (5 bases). The V end was cut by 0 bases, the J end by 8 bases, with 19 bases between. The CDR3 extends over 16 amino acids. CDR1 is MNHEY and CDR2 is SVGAGI in the germline V gene. The CDR3 sequence: CASSYSRGSPIRGYTF. Written as DNA, the CDR3 is TGTGCCAGCAGTTACTCGAGGGGCAGCCCAATTCGAGGCTACACCTTC.

The J gene is TRBJ2-7, the V gene TRBV6-5; D may be TRBD2 (6 bases). Trimming stripped 3 bases from V and 2 bases from J, with 17 bases between. Germline-derived CDR1 and CDR2 are MNHEY and SVGAGI. This CDR3 region has 16 residues. The CDR3 nucleotides are TGTGCCAGCAGTTATTCCCTATTCGGGGGTACCTACGAGCAGTACTTC. As protein: CASSYSLFGGTYEQYF.

This clonotype is judged medium-sized. V and J are TRBV29-1 and TRBJ2-1; maybe TRBD2 (5 bases). The CDR3 is 15 residues long. Germline-derived CDR1 and CDR2 are SQVTM and ANQGSEA. Deletions cut 6 bases from V and 7 bases from J, with 22 bases between. CDR3 sequence: CSVRRDVSSGNEQFF. As DNA, the CDR3 is TGCAGCGTCCGACGAGACGTGTCATCGGGGAATGAGCAGTTCTTC.

The rearrangement links TRBV7-2 to TRBJ2-3; 8 bases are shared with TRBD2. V lost 3 bases to trimming and J lost 6 bases; unmatched junction nucleotides: 11. CDR1 and CDR2 (germline): SGHTA, FQGNSA. This CDR3 contains 16 residues. This chain's CDR3 is CASSLRAGGSGDTQYF. For the CDR3, the DNA is TGTGCCAGCAGCTTGAGGGCGGGGGGTTCTGGTGATACGCAGTATTTT.

This chain connects TRBV5-6 to TRBJ2-3, with D unclear. The V and J ends lost 6 bases and 0 bases respectively, with 14 bases between them. The CDR3 is 15 amino acids. Germline V gene lookup returns CDR1 SGHDT and CDR2 YYEEEE. CDR3 region: CASNLDITSTDTQYF. Written as DNA, the CDR3 is TGTGCCAGCAACCTCGACATAACTAGCACAGATACGCAGTATTTT.

This clonotype was found once. This chain links TRBV6-1 with TRBJ2-7, with D perhaps matching TRBD2 (5 bases). V lost 8 bases and J 6 bases, leaving 20 bases between the germline ends. Germline V gene sequence: CDR1 MNHNS, CDR2 SASEGT. This CDR3 contains 14 residues. CDR3 nucleotide sequence: TGTGCCAGCTGGCTGGGAGTTCTGACCTTCGAGCAGTACTTC. It specifies CASWLGVLTFEQYF.

This clonotype has more than one count but fewer than ten. The rearrangement joins TRBV6-5 to TRBJ2-6; D is unresolved. Deletions cut 2 bases from V and 0 bases from J, with 11 bases between. Germline V gene data show CDR1 as MNHEY and CDR2 as SVGAGI. CDR3 length: 17 residues. CDR3: CASSYARLSSGANVLTF. The CDR3 DNA reads TGTGCCAGCAGTTACGCACGTCTGAGCTCTGGGGCCAACGTCCTGACTTTC.

V usage is TRBV27 and J usage is TRBJ1-2, with TRBD1 as a possible D gene (5 bases). CDR1 is MNHEY, CDR2 SMNVEV, per germline (reference sequence). The CDR3 is 16 amino acids. V shed 5 bases and J shed 4 bases, with 20 bases lying between them. In nucleotides, the CDR3 is TGTGCCAGCAGTGCCCGGGCGGCCGGGGCTCCCTATGGCTACACCTTC. Protein: CASSARAAGAPYGYTF.

This clonotype appeared a single time. The rearrangement links TRBV6-2 or TRBV6-3 to TRBJ2-6; D not resolved. Trimming stripped 2 bases from V and 4 bases from J, with 9 bases between. The CDR3 totals 15 residues. Germline-derived CDR1 and CDR2 are MNHEY and SVGEGT. The CDR3 region has the DNA TGTGCCAGCAGTTACGAGAACTCCGGGGCCAACGTCCTGACTTTC. Protein: CASSYENSGANVLTF.

The chain has TRBV5-6 and TRBJ1-2, with a weak D call TRBD1 (5 bases). The CDR3 is 15 amino acids. Trimming removed 3 bases from V and 3 bases from J, with 15 bases in between. CDR1 SGHDT and CDR2 YYEEEE come from the germline V gene. For the CDR3, the DNA is TGTGCCAGCAGCTGGGTCGGAGGGGCAGACTATGGCTACACCTTC. This codes for CASSWVGGADYGYTF.

Judged by abundance, this clonotype is medium-sized. CDR3 region: CASSSYDRDNEQFF. The DNA for the CDR3 is TGTGCCAGCAGTTCCTATGACAGGGACAATGAGCAGTTCTTC. The gene calls are TRBV6-5 and TRBJ2-1; 7 positions agree with TRBD1. The CDR3 has 14 residues. J was trimmed by 5 bases and V by 4 bases; bases with no gene match: 5. CDR1 and CDR2 from the germline V gene are MNHEY and SVGAGI.

This chain connects TRBV7-2 to TRBJ2-7, with 15 bases that match TRBD2. Germline CDR1 SGHTA, CDR2 FQGNSA. V lost 7 bases to trimming and J lost 3 bases; unmatched junction nucleotides: 7. The CDR3 is 16 residues long. The DNA of the CDR3 is TGTGCCAGCACCGGACTAGCGGGAGGGATAGGCTACGAGCAGTACTTC. It encodes CASTGLAGGIGYEQYF.

Points on this clonotype: Since no conserved phenylalanine or tryptophan closes the CDR3, a read error is the likely cause. The chain uses TRBV7-2 and TRBJ2-7; 7 bases match TRBD2. Germline CDR1 reads SGHTA; CDR2 reads FQGNSA. The CDR3 runs to 15 residues. J lost 1 base, V lost 3 bases, and 6 bases had no gene match. DNA for the CDR3: TGTGCCAGCAGCTTGTATAGCGGGCCTTCCTACGAGCAGTACTTA. Amino acids: CASSLYSGPSYEQYL.